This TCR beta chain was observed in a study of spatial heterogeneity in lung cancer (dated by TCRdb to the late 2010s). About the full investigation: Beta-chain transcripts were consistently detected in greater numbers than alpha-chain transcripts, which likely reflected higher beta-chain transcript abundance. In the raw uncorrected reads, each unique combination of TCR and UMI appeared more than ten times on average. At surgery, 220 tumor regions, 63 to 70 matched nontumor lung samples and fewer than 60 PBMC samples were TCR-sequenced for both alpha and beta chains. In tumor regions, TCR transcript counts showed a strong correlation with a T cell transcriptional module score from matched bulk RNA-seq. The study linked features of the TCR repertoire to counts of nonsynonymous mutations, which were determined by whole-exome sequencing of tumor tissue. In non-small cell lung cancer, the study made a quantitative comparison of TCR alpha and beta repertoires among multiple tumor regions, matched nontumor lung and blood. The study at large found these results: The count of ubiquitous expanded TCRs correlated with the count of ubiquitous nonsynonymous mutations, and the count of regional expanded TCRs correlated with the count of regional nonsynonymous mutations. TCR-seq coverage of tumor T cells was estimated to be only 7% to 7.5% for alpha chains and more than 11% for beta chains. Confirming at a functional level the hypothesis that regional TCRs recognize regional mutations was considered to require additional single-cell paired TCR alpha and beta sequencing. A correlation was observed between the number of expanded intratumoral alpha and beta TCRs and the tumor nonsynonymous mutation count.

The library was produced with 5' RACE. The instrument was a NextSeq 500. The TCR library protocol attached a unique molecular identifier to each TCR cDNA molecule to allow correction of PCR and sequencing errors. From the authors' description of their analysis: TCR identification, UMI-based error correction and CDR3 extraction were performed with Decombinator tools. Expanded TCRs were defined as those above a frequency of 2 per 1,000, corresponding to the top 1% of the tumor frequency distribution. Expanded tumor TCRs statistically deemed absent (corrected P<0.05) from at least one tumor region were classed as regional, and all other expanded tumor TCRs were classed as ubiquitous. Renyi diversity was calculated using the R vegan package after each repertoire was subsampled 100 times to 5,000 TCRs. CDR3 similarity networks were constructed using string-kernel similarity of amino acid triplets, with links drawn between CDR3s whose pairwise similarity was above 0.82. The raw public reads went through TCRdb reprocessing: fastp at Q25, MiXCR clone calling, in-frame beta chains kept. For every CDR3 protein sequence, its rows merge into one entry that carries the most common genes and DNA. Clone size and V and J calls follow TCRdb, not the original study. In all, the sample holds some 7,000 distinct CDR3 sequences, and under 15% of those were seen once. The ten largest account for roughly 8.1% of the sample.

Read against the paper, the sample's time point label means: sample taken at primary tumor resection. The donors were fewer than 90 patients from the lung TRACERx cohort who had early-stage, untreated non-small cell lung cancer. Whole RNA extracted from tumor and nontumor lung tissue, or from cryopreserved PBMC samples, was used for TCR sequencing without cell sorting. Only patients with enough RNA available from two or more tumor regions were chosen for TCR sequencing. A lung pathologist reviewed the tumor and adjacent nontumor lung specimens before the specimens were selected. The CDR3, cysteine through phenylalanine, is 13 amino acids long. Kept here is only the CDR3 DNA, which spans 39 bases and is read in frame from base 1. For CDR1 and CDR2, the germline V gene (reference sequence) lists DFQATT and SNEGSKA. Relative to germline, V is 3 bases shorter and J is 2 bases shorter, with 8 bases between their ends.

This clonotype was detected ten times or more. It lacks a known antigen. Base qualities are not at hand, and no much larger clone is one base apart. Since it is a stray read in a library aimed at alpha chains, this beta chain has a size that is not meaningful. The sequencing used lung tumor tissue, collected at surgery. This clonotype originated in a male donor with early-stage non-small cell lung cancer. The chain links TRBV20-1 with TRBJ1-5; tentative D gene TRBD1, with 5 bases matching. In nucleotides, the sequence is TGCAGTGCTAGGGGGCAAGGCAATCAGCCCCAGCATTTT. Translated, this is CSARGQGNQPQHF.